This T cell receptor (beta chain) appears in the sequencing data of a study of cytomegalovirus exposure and HLA in healthy donors. The CDR3 is 14 residues long. Germline CDR1 reads SGHNT; CDR2 reads YYREEE (reference sequence). The V and J ends lost 4 bases and 5 bases respectively, with 12 bases between them. Notes on this clone: The antigen is undetermined.

Amplification used 60 Vbeta primers and 13 Jbeta primers. Some clones are missing from TCRdb's copy, which holds only in-frame ones; the method was immunoSEQ multiplex PCR. The sample records 210,000 or so clones, around four fifths being singletons. Study conclusions and caveats: The study dropped some indistinguishable V segments, TRBV6-2 and TRBV6-3 among them. Cytomegalovirus association was listed for 164 TCR beta chains. Common viral pathogens were later found to be apparently linked to several of the most significant clusters.

The receptor comes from a boy aged 5-17 years in good health and CMV-seronegative. Input material: PBMCs. The genes are TRBV5-4 and TRBJ1-4; D gene unclear. The CDR3 bases are TGTGCCAGCAGCCGCGTAGGAGGGAATGAAAAACTGTTTTTT. Amino acid sequence: CASSRVGGNEKLFF.